The subject of this entry is one T cell receptor beta chain. As originally analysed: Amplified reference gene primers provided the basis for estimating nucleated cell counts. Some clones are missing from TCRdb's copy, which holds only in-frame ones; the method was immunoSEQ multiplex PCR. That table furnishes V, J and clone size, whereas the DNA furnished D and trimming. This table has more than 60,000 clones, roughly 90% appearing once. Per the germline V gene, CDR1 is SEHNR and CDR2 is FQNEAQ (reference sequence). The V gene end was trimmed by 5 bases and the J gene end by 6 bases; junction bases not matched to a gene: 13. The CDR3 contains 17 residues. This sample is part of a study of blood T cell repertoires in COVID-19.

What was sequenced was peripheral blood. The chain couples TRBV7-9 to TRBJ2-1, with 10 bases aligning to TRBD2. This receptor was taken from a woman aged 45-65 years with active or convalescent COVID-19. The CDR3 protein is CASSPTSSGRGPNEQFF. CDR3 DNA: TGTGCCAGCAGCCCTACTTCGAGCGGGAGGGGCCCCAATGAGCAGTTCTTC.